These 27 T cell receptor beta chains were all obtained from the same sample, sequenced in a study of shared clonotypes between healthy human individuals. The method was immunoSEQ multiplex PCR; TCRdb's version includes in-frame clones alone and lacks a portion of them. Of around 1 million clones in the sample, over 60% were seen once. Specimen: memory CD4+ T cells sorted from blood. Subset here: CD45RA-negative fraction. The receptors stem from a young man in good health.

The CDR3 spells CASIPDQGHQPQHF. CDR3 coding DNA: TGTGCCAGTATTCCCGATCAGGGTCATCAGCCCCAGCATTTT. The J gene is TRBJ1-5, the V gene TRBV19, with D perhaps matching TRBD1 (5 bases). The CDR3 is 14 residues long. Trimming removed 7 bases from V and 5 bases from J, with 15 bases in between. The germline CDR1 and CDR2 sequences are LNHDA and SQIVND (reference sequence).

This clone appeared a few times. The V call is TRBV9, the J call TRBJ2-1, with D possibly TRBD2 on 6 matching bases. The germline gives CDR1 SGDLS, CDR2 YYNGEE. The CDR3 loop spans 15 amino acids. V gave up 1 base and J gave up 2 bases, with 10 bases separating them. CDR3 nucleotide sequence: TGTGCCAGCAGCGTATCGGGGGAACCCTACAATGAGCAGTTCTTC. Translating gives CASSVSGEPYNEQFF.

This chain uses TRBV18 with TRBJ2-7; no clear D gene. The CDR3 sequence is 14 residues long. Deletions cut 3 bases from V and 1 base from J, with 10 bases between. In germline, CDR1 is KGHSH, CDR2 LQKENI. CDR3 DNA: TGTGCCAGCTCACCTTCAGCACTTTCCTACGAGCAGTACTTC. This gives the protein CASSPSALSYEQYF.

V usage is TRBV6-5 and J usage is TRBJ1-2, with 9 bases fitting TRBD1. Germline V gives CDR1 MNHEY, CDR2 SVGAGI. This CDR3 contains 13 residues. The V and J ends lost 5 bases and 9 bases, in that order; junction bases with no gene match: 7. The CDR3 DNA reads as TGTGCCAGCAGTAAACCGGGGACAGGGAGCTACACCTTC. Protein sequence: CASSKPGTGSYTF.

This chain uses TRBV2 with TRBJ1-1, with D unclear. The CDR3 is 12 amino acids. The V end lost 5 bases, the J end lost 5 bases, and 9 bases lay between the germline ends. Per germline, CDR1 SNHLY and CDR2 FYNNEI. CDR3 residues: CASSFSGTEAFF. CDR3 DNA sequence: TGTGCCAGCAGTTTCTCCGGAACTGAAGCTTTCTTT. The full variable domain, completed using reference TRBV2 and TRBJ1-1, is EPEVTQTPSHQVTQMGQEVILRCVPISNHLYFYWYRQILGQKVEFLVSFYNNEISEKSEIFDDQFSVERPDGSNFTLKIRSTKLEDSAMYFCASSFSGTEAFFGQGTRLTVV.

This clone has only one observation. The chain employs TRBV7-9 and TRBJ2-3; D ambiguous. Germline CDR1 is SEHNR and CDR2 is FQNEAQ (reference sequence). Trimming took 0 bases from V and 3 from J, leaving 4 bases between them. There are 13 residues in the CDR3. DNA for the CDR3: TGTGCCAGCAGCTTAGCAGCAACAGATACGCAGTATTTT. Protein sequence: CASSLAATDTQYF.

This clone was picked up a small number of times. This sequence joins TRBV5-4 and TRBJ2-7, with 10 bases aligning to TRBD2. Germline assignment: CDR1 SGHNT and CDR2 YYREEE (reference sequence). The trim removed 0 bases at V and 2 bases at J, leaving 8 bases unmatched. The CDR3 has 17 amino acids. The CDR3 reads CASSLVSGGPFAYEQYF. DNA of the CDR3: TGTGCCAGCAGCTTGGTTAGCGGGGGGCCTTTTGCCTACGAGCAGTACTTC. The whole variable domain, remainder taken from reference TRBV5-4 and TRBJ2-7, is ETGVTQSPTHLIKTRGQQVTLRCSSQSGHNTVSWYQQALGQGPQFIFQYYREEENGRGNFPPRFSGLQFPNYSSELNVNALELDDSALYLCASSLVSGGPFAYEQYFGPGTRLTVT.

V usage is TRBV7-2 and J usage is TRBJ2-1, with TRBD2 matching over 13 bases. Germline CDR1 reads SGHTA; CDR2 reads FQGNSA. The trim removed 4 bases at V and 6 bases at J, leaving 6 bases unmatched. The CDR3 covers 16 residues. CDR3: CASSSTSGRAGNEQFF. Here the CDR3 DNA reads TGTGCCAGCAGCTCCACTAGCGGGAGGGCCGGCAATGAGCAGTTCTTC.

This clone was found a few times. This chain uses TRBV19 with TRBJ1-2, with 7 bases identical to TRBD1. There are 14 residues in the CDR3. After removal of 8 bases from V and 2 bases from J, the junction contained 8 bases not matched to a gene. CDR1 is LNHDA, CDR2 SQIVND, per germline (reference sequence). The CDR3 nucleotides are TGTGCCAGTCGAAGGACAGGTTCGAACTATGGCTACACCTTC. Amino acids: CASRRTGSNYGYTF.

The chain links TRBV5-5 to TRBJ1-1; D not resolved. Germline values: CDR1 SGHKS, CDR2 YYEKEE (reference sequence). Trimming removed 1 base from V and 8 bases from J, with 12 bases in between. This CDR3 region has 13 residues. DNA of the CDR3: TGTGCCAGCAGCTTGATGGGGTCGGGGGAAGCTTTCTTT. Protein sequence: CASSLMGSGEAFF.

The chain links TRBV19 to TRBJ2-1; 10 positions match TRBD2. V was clipped by 1 base and J by 2 bases; unmatched bases: 5. The germline gives CDR1 LNHDA, CDR2 SQIVND (reference sequence). CDR3 length equals 17 residues. The CDR3 DNA reads as TGTGCCAGTAGTATAGTGGCTAGCGGGAGTCCCTACAATGAGCAGTTCTTC. Its translation is CASSIVASGSPYNEQFF.

The rearrangement links TRBV6-1 to TRBJ2-7; D unclear. Trimming removed 2 bases at V and 4 bases at J, with 15 bases between. This CDR3 is 15 amino acids long. CDR1 is MNHNS and CDR2 is SASEGT in the germline V gene. The CDR3 loop reads CASSERSLTEYEQYF. CDR3 nucleotide sequence: TGTGCCAGCAGTGAACGCTCGCTGACGGAATACGAGCAGTACTTC.

This chain joins TRBV5-1 and TRBJ2-7, with TRBD2 identical over 12 bases. Germline V gives CDR1 SGHRS, CDR2 YFSETQ. The V and J ends lost 6 bases and 5 bases, in that order; junction bases with no gene match: 6. CDR3 length: 14 residues. The CDR3 DNA follows: TGCGCCAGCACCCCGACTAGCGGGAGAGACGAGCAGTACTTC. The encoded protein is CASTPTSGRDEQYF.

This chain connects TRBV10-3 to TRBJ2-5, with D possibly being TRBD1 (5 bases). The CDR3 has 13 amino acids. The V gene's germline CDR1 is ENHRY and CDR2 SYGVKD. V lost 2 bases to trimming and J lost 5 bases, with 9 bases between them. The CDR3 reads CAISETGRETQYF. CDR3 DNA sequence: TGTGCCATCAGTGAGACAGGCAGGGAGACCCAGTACTTC.

In this sample, this clone turned up a few times. The CDR3 DNA is TGTGCCAGCAGTGATTCCGGGACAGGGGGCTCCTACGAGCAGTACTTC. Its protein product is CASSDSGTGGSYEQYF. The J gene is TRBJ2-7, the V gene TRBV25-1, with TRBD1 matching 11 bases. The CDR3 contains 16 residues. Germline CDR1 reads MGHDK; CDR2 reads SYGVNS. V lost 3 bases and J lost 0; bases outside the gene matches: 4.

This clone has at least ten counts. The chain joins TRBV5-4 to TRBJ2-6, with 8 bases that match TRBD1. After removal of 3 bases from V and 1 base from J, the junction contained 9 bases not matched to a gene. The length of the CDR3 is 18 residues. CDR1 is SGHNT and CDR2 is YYREEE in the germline V gene (reference sequence). CDR3 nucleotide sequence: TGTGCCAGCAGCTCCCGGGACAGGCCCTTTTCTGGGGCCAACGTCCTGACTTTC. Protein sequence: CASSSRDRPFSGANVLTF.

The chain carries TRBV5-1 and TRBJ2-1; tentatively, D is TRBD1 (5 bases). The germline CDR1 and CDR2 sequences are SGHRS and YFSETQ. The CDR3 runs to 15 residues. The ends were cut back, 4 bases at V and 0 bases at J, with 11 bases in the middle. CDR3 coding DNA: TGCGCCAGCAGCGCGACAGTGCTCTCCTACAATGAGCAGTTCTTC. Residues: CASSATVLSYNEQFF.

This clone was picked up a small number of times. The chain is built from TRBV28 and TRBJ1-5; 7 nucleotides align to TRBD1. The CDR3 is 16 amino acids. With 6 bases clipped from V and 2 bases from J, the junction kept 10 bases outside the gene matches. Germline CDR1 reads MDHEN; CDR2 reads SYDVKM. CDR3 nucleotides: TGTGCCAGCAGCCCGGGACAGAAGGGAGGCAATCAGCCCCAGCATTTT. Translation gives CASSPGQKGGNQPQHF.

V is TRBV7-2 and J is TRBJ2-5; the match to TRBD2 covers 7 bases. V was clipped by 3 bases and J by 3 bases; unmatched bases: 4. This CDR3 comprises 14 residues. CDR1 SGHTA and CDR2 FQGNSA come from the germline V gene. The CDR3 DNA is TGTGCCAGCAGCTTGGGGAGGGCCAAAGAGACCCAGTACTTC. Its translation: CASSLGRAKETQYF. The full variable domain, with the rest looked up from reference TRBV7-2 and TRBJ2-5, is GAGVSQSPSNKVTEKGKDVELRCDPISGHTALYWYRQSLGQGLEFLIYFQGNSAPDKSGLPSDRFSAERTGGSVSTLTIQRTQQEDSAVYLCASSLGRAKETQYFGPGTRLLVL.

V and J are TRBV7-2 and TRBJ2-7; a possible D gene is TRBD2 (6 bases). The V end was cut by 5 bases, the J end by 2 bases, with 13 bases between. This CDR3 region has 14 residues. The germline gives CDR1 SGHTA, CDR2 FQGNSA. In DNA, the CDR3 is TGTGCCAGCAGCCCAGCGGGTCCTGCCTACGAGCAGTACTTC. It translates to CASSPAGPAYEQYF.

This chain joins TRBV5-6 and TRBJ1-2, with TRBD1 as a possible D gene (5 bases). Between the trimmed V and J ends, which lost 7 bases and 4 bases, there was a span of 20 bases. The CDR3 extends over 15 amino acids. The germline V gene encodes CDR1 SGHDT and CDR2 YYEEEE. CDR3 DNA sequence: TGTGCCAGCTCTAAGAGAGCGGGGGGAATCTATGGCTACACCTTC. This codes for CASSKRAGGIYGYTF.

This clone was counted a few times. The identical CDR3 is also encoded by other nucleotide sequences in the sample. The rearrangement uses TRBV4-1 and TRBJ2-7, with TRBD2 matching 11 bases. The CDR3 has 16 amino acids. Unmatched junction bases numbered 4, after V lost 1 base and J lost 2 bases. Germline lookup yields CDR1 MGHRA and CDR2 YSYEKL. This CDR3 is CASSQGLAGGTYEQYF. DNA for the CDR3: TGCGCCAGCAGCCAAGGGCTAGCGGGGGGCACCTACGAGCAGTACTTC.

The V call is TRBV6-6, the J call TRBJ2-5; 10 bases line up with TRBD2. V dropped 5 bases and J dropped 11; count of bases not matched to a gene: 14. Germline-derived CDR1 and CDR2 are MNHNY and SVGAGI (reference sequence). This CDR3 is 15 amino acids long. CDR3 loop: CASSPRGSGGWEQYF. CDR3 in DNA: TGTGCCAGCAGTCCTCGCGGTAGCGGGGGGTGGGAGCAGTACTTC.

The chain links TRBV7-2 to TRBJ2-3; no definite D call. Trimming took off 2 bases at V and 3 bases at J, with 12 bases between the two ends. In germline, CDR1 is SGHTA, CDR2 FQGNSA. This CDR3 region has 15 residues. CDR3: CASSLLARRTDTQYF. The DNA of the CDR3 is TGTGCCAGCAGCTTACTGGCCAGGAGAACAGATACGCAGTATTTT.

V usage is TRBV4-3 and J usage is TRBJ1-2; no reliable D call. Germline loops: CDR1 LGHNA, CDR2 YSLEER. CDR3 length: 16 amino acids. Trimming pared 0 bases from V and 8 bases from J, leaving 19 bases between. The CDR3 loop is CASSQDRLNLIGGYTF. CDR3 in DNA: TGCGCCAGCAGCCAAGATCGGCTGAATCTTATTGGGGGCTACACCTTC.

The chain employs TRBV27 and TRBJ1-6, with a possible D match to TRBD1 (6 bases). The ends were cut back, 3 bases at V and 7 bases at J, with 7 bases in the middle. Per the germline V gene, CDR1 is MNHEY and CDR2 is SMNVEV (reference sequence). The CDR3 is 13 residues long. CDR3 bases: TGTGCCAGCAGTTTCGGGACAAATTCACCCCTCCACTTT. Its protein product is CASSFGTNSPLHF.

This clone has a count of ten or more. The V and J genes are TRBV2 and TRBJ2-1, with D perhaps matching TRBD2 (5 bases). This CDR3 region has 13 residues. The germline V gene encodes CDR1 SNHLY and CDR2 FYNNEI. Trimming cost V 1 base and J 10 bases, with 11 bases left between them. Here the CDR3 DNA reads TGTGCCAGCAGTGAAGAACTGAGGGTAGAGCAGTTCTTC. It codes for CASSEELRVEQFF.